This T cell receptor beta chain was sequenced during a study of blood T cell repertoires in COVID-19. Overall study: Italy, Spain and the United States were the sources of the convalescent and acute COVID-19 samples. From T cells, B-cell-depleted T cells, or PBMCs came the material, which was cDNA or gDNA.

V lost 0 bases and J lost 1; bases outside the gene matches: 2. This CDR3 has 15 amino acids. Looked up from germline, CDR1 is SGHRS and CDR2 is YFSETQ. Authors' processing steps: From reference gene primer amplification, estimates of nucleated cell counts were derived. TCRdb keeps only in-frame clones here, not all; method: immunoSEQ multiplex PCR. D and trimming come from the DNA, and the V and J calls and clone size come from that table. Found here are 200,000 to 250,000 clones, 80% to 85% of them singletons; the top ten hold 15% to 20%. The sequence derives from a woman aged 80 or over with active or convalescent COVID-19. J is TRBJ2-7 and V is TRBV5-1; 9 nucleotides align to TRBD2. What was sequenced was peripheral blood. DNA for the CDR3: TGCGCCAGCAGCTTGGAAGCGGGAGGTTCCTACGAGCAGTACTTC. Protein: CASSLEAGGSYEQYF.